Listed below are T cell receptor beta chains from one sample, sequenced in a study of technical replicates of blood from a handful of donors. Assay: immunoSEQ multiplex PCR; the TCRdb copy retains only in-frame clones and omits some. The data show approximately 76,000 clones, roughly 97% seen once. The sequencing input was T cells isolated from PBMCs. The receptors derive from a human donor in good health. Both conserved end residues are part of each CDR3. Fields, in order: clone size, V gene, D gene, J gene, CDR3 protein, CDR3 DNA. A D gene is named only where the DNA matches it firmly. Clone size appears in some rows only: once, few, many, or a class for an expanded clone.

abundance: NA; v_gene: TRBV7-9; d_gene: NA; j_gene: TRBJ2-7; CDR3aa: CASSFRDTKSYEQYF; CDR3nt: TGTGCCAGCAGCTTTCGGGACACAAAGTCCTACGAGCAGTACTTC
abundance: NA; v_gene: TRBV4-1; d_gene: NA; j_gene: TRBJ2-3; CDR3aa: CASSFRDKYNTDTQYF; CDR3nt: TGCGCCAGCAGCTTCCGGGACAAATACAACACAGATACGCAGTATTTT
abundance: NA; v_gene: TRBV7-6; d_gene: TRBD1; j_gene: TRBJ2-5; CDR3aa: CASSSGGILYQETQYF; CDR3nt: TGTGCCAGCAGCTCAGGGGGTATTCTGTACCAAGAGACCCAGTACTTC
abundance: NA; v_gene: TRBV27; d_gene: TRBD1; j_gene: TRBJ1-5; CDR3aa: CASSTGGKSNQPQHF; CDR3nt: TGTGCCAGCAGTACAGGGGGCAAAAGCAATCAGCCCCAGCATTTT
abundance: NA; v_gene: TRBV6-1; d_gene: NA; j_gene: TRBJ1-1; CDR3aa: CASSRANTEAFF; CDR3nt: TGTGCCAGCTCCAGGGCAAACACTGAAGCTTTCTTT
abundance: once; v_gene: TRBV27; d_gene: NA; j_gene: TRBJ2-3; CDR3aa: CASSFVGSTDTQYF; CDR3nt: TGTGCCAGCAGTTTCGTGGGCAGCACAGATACGCAGTATTTT
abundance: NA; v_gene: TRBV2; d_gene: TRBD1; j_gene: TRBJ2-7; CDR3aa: CASRGQGMAYEQYF; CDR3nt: TGTGCCAGTCGAGGACAGGGGATGGCCTACGAGCAGTACTTC
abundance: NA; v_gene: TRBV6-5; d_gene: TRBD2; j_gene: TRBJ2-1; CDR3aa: CASSTGLANINEQFF; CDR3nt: TGTGCCAGCAGTACTGGACTAGCGAATATTAATGAGCAGTTCTTC
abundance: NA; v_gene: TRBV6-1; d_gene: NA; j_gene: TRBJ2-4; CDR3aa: CASSDMWRENIQYF; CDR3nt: TGTGCCAGCAGTGACATGTGGCGGGAAAACATTCAGTACTTC
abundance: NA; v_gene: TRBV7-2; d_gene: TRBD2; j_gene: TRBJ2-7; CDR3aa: CASSSPSGGALYEQYF; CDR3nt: TGTGCCAGCAGCTCGCCTAGCGGGGGGGCTCTCTACGAGCAGTACTTC
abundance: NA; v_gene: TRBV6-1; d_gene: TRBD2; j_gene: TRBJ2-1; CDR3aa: CASRAKSGRAAEQFF; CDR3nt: TGTGCCAGCAGGGCAAAAAGCGGGAGGGCTGCTGAGCAGTTCTTC
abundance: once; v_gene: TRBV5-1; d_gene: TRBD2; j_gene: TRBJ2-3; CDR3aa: CASSFSSGGRTDTQYF; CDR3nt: TGCGCCAGCAGCTTTTCTAGCGGGGGGCGCACAGATACGCAGTATTTT
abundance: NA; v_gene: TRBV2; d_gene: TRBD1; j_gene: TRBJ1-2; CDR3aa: CASSVQGEASGYTF; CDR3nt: TGTGCCAGCAGTGTGCAGGGGGAGGCGAGTGGCTACACCTTC
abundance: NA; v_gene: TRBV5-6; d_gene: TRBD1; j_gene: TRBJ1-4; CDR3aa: CASSLVRGQATNEKLFF; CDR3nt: TGTGCCAGCAGCTTGGTGCGGGGACAGGCAACTAATGAAAAACTGTTTTTT
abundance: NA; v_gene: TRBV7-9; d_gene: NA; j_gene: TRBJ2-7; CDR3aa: CASSLVGGLRYEQYF; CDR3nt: TGTGCCAGCAGCTTAGTGGGGGGGCTTCGCTACGAGCAGTACTTC
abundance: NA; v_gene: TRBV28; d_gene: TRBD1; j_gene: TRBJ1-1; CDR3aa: CASSYPDRAEAFF; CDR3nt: TGTGCCAGCAGCTACCCGGACAGGGCAGAAGCTTTCTTT
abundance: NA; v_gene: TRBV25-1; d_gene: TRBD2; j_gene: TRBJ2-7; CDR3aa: CASSEYGGRPYEQYF; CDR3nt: TGTGCCAGCAGTGAATACGGGGGGAGACCCTACGAGCAGTACTTC
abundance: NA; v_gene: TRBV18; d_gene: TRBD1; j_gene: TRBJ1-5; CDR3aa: CASSPEGAGQPQHF; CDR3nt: TGTGCCAGCTCACCTGAGGGGGCCGGACAGCCCCAGCATTTT
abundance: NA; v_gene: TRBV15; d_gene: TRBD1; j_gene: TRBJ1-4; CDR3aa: CATSRQYTGGTNEKLFF; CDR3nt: TGTGCCACCAGCAGACAGTACACAGGGGGCACTAATGAAAAACTGTTTTTT
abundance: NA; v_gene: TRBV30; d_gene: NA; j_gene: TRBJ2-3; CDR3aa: CAWSALDRPYSDTQYF; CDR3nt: TGTGCCTGGAGTGCCCTCGACAGGCCATACTCAGATACGCAGTATTTT
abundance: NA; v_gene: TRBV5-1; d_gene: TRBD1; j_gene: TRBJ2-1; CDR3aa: CASSSPGQGASEQFF; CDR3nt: TGCGCCAGCAGCTCCCCGGGACAGGGGGCTAGTGAGCAGTTCTTC
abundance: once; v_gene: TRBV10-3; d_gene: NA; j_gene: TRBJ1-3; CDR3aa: CATPRLQTGQTSCGNTIYF; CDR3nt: TGTGCCACCCCTAGACTTCAGACAGGCCAAACCTCTTGTGGAAACACCATATATTTT
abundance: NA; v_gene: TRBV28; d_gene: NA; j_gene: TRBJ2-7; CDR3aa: CASSQLPWGVGYEQYF; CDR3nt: TGTGCCAGCAGCCAATTGCCTTGGGGGGTTGGGTACGAGCAGTACTTC
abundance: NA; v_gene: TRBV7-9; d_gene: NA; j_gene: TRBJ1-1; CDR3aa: CASILMNTEAFF; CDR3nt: TGTGCCAGCATTTTAATGAACACTGAAGCTTTCTTT
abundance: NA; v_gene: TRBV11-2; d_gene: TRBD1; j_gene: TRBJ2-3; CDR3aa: CASSQDRLAWDTQYF; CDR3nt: TGTGCCAGCAGCCAGGACAGGCTCGCGTGGGATACGCAGTATTTT
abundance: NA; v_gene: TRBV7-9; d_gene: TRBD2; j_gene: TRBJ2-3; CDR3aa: CASSLAGPDTQYF; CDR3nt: TGTGCCAGCAGTCTAGCGGGGCCAGATACGCAGTATTTT
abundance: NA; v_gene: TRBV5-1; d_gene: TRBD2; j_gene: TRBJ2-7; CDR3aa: CASSLSSGRPYEQYF; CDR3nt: TGCGCCAGCAGTCTGAGTAGCGGGAGACCCTACGAGCAGTACTTC
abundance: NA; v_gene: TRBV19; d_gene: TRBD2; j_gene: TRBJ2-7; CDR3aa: CASSRTSGTYEQYF; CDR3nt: TGTGCCAGTAGTAGGACTAGCGGTACCTACGAGCAGTACTTC
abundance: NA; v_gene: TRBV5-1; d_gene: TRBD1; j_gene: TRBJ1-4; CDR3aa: CASGRQGLGEKLFF; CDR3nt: TGCGCCAGCGGAAGACAGGGTTTGGGTGAAAAACTGTTTTTT
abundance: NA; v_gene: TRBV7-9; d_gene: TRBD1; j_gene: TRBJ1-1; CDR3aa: CASSMTGNGGTEAFF; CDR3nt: TGTGCCAGCAGCATGACAGGGAACGGTGGCACTGAAGCTTTCTTT
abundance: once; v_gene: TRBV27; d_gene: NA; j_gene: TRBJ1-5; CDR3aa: CASSLSDSYQPQHF; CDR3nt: TGTGCCAGCAGTTTATCTGACAGTTATCAGCCCCAGCATTTT
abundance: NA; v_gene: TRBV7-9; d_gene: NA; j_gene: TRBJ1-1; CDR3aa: CASSLVSEAFF; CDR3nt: TGTGCCAGCAGCTTAGTCTCTGAAGCTTTCTTT
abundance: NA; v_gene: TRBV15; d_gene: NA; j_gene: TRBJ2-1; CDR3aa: CATSRGTGAPTLNEQFF; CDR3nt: TGTGCCACCAGCAGAGGTACAGGAGCCCCAACCCTTAATGAGCAGTTCTTC
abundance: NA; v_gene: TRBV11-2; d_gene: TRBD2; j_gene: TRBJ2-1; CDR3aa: CASSLAGLARANEQFF; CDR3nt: TGTGCCAGCAGCTTAGCAGGACTAGCGCGAGCAAATGAGCAGTTCTTC
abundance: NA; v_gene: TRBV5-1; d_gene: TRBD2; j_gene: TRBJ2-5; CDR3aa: CASSRGLAGDETQYF; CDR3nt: TGCGCCAGCAGCCGCGGCCTAGCGGGGGATGAGACCCAGTACTTC
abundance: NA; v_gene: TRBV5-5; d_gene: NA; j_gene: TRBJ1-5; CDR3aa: CASSLGTGRNQPQHF; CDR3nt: TGTGCCAGCAGCTTGGGAACAGGGCGTAATCAGCCCCAGCATTTT
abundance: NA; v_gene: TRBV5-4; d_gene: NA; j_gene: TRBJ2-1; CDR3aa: CASSLDSNEQFF; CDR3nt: TGTGCCAGCAGCTTGGACAGTAATGAGCAGTTCTTC
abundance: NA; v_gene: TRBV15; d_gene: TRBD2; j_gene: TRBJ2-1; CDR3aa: CATSARTSALGNEQFF; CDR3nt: TGTGCCACCAGCGCACGGACTAGCGCTCTTGGCAATGAGCAGTTCTTC
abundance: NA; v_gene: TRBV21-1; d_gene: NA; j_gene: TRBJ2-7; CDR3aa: CASSKVGGSYEQYF; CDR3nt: TGTGCCAGCAGCAAAGTAGGGGGCTCCTACGAGCAGTACTTC
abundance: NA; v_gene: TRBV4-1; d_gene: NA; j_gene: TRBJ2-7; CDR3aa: CASSQGILGGAPYEQYF; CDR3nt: TGCGCCAGCAGCCAAGGAATCCTCGGAGGGGCCCCCTACGAGCAGTACTTC
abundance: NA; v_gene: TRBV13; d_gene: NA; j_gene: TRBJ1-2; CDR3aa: CASSPWGGQQELPGDGYTF; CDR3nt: TGTGCCAGCAGCCCATGGGGGGGACAACAGGAACTACCTGGGGATGGCTACACCTTC
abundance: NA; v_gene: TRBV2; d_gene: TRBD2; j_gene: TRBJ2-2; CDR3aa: CASSEWGLAGTGELFF; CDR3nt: TGTGCCAGCAGTGAATGGGGACTAGCGGGCACCGGGGAGCTGTTTTTT
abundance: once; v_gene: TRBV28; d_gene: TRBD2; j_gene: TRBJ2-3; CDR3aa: CASSFPSSGSEVRPDTQYF; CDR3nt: TGTGCCAGCAGTTTCCCCTCTAGCGGGAGTGAGGTCCGCCCAGATACGCAGTATTTT
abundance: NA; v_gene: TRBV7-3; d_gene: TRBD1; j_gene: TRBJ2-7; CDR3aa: CASSRTGDTYEQYF; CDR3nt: TGTGCCAGCAGCCGGACAGGGGACACCTACGAGCAGTACTTC
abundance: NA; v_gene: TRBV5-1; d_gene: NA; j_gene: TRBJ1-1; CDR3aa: CASSLGDSEAFF; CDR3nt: TGCGCCAGCAGCTTAGGAGACTCTGAAGCTTTCTTT
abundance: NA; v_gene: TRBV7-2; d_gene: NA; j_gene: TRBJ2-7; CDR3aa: CASSPDLYEQYF; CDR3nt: TGTGCCAGCAGCCCAGACTTGTACGAGCAGTACTTC
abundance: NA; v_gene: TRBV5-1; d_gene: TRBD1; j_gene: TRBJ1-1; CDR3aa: CASSKLGQLNTEAFF; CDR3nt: TGCGCCAGCAGCAAACTGGGACAGTTGAACACTGAAGCTTTCTTT
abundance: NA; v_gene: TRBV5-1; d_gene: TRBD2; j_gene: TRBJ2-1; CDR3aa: CASSALAGVYNEQFF; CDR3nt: TGCGCCAGCAGCGCATTAGCGGGGGTATACAATGAGCAGTTCTTC